These T cell receptor beta chains were read from a single sample in a study of T-cell memory formation after mild COVID-19. TCRdb ran MiXCR on the 5' RACE reads and lists one entry per CDR3 protein. The repertoire holds about 250,000 distinct CDR3 sequences, 18% seen once, with under 30% in the top ten. Sequenced input: PBMCs or a T cell subset sorted from them (not recorded which). These receptors were obtained from a young man who had mild COVID-19 (a few samples of this study predate the infection). Cell type and time point are not known. CDR3s include the opening cysteine and the closing phenylalanine or tryptophan. The D gene is left open where the match is weak. Clone size, where shown, is once, few, many, or a class for clones that have expanded.

>NA|TRBJ2-5|TRBV21-1|16|NA
TGTGCCAGCAGCAAATCCCATATAGGCGGGGTAGAGACCCAGTACTTC
CASSKSHIGGVETQYF
>TRBD1|TRBJ1-4|TRBV20-1|15|NA
TGCAGTGCTAGAGATTGGGGCAGGGGGCATGAAAAACTGTTTTTT
CSARDWGRGHEKLFF
>NA|TRBJ2-2|TRBV5-1|13|NA
TGCGCCAGCAGCAACCAGGGCGGCGGGGAGCTGTTTTTT
CASSNQGGGELFF
>NA|TRBJ2-1|TRBV7-2|12|many
TGTGCCAGCAGCTCCCCCGACAATGAGCAGTTCTTC
CASSSPDNEQFF
>TRBD1|TRBJ2-2|TRBV5-1|14|few
TGCGCCAGCAGCTTGGGACAGGGCGGCGGGGAGCTGTTTTTT
CASSLGQGGGELFF
>NA|TRBJ1-4|TRBV2|16|few
TGTGCCAGCAGTGAACTCATAGGGCAGGGGAACGAAAAACTGTTTTTT
CASSELIGQGNEKLFF
>NA|TRBJ2-6|TRBV12-3/TRBV12-4|15|few
TGTGCCAGCAGTCCCTCGGTGTCTGGGGCCAACGTCCTGACTTTC
CASSPSVSGANVLTF
>TRBD2|TRBJ2-4|TRBV12-3/TRBV12-4|17|many
TGTGCCAGCAGTACGCTAGCGGGGGGGCTTGGCAAAAACATTCAGTACTTC
CASSTLAGGLGKNIQYF
>NA|TRBJ2-1|TRBV28|14|NA
TGTGCGAGCACGGCGGGGACTCTTTACAATGAGCAGTTCTTC
CASTAGTLYNEQFF
>TRBD1|TRBJ2-2|TRBV27|14|many
TGTGCCAGCAACCGACAGGGGGAAACCGGGGAGCTGTTTTTT
CASNRQGETGELFF
>NA|TRBJ2-5|TRBV9|14|NA
TGTGCCAGCAGCGGACCGGGATCGCAAGAGACCCAGTACTTC
CASSGPGSQETQYF
>TRBD1|TRBJ1-2|TRBV6-5|15|few
TGTGCCAGCAGTCTGACAGGGTCGGCGAACTATGGCTACACCTTC
CASSLTGSANYGYTF
>NA|TRBJ2-5|TRBV7-9|14|few
TGTGCCAGCAGCTCAGAGCCCAGGTTTGAGACCCAGTACTTC
CASSSEPRFETQYF
>TRBD2|TRBJ2-2|TRBV28|16|many
TGTGCCAGCGGGACGACTAGCGGGGCGGACACCGGGGAGCTGTTTTTT
CASGTTSGADTGELFF
>TRBD1|TRBJ1-6|TRBV7-9|14|NA
TGTGCCAGCAGTTACAGGGGGACAAGGTCACCCCTCCACTTT
CASSYRGTRSPLHF
>TRBD1|TRBJ1-1|TRBV3-1|12|NA
TGTGCCAGCAGCCAGAGTGGACAGGGGGCTTTCTTT
CASSQSGQGAFF
>NA|TRBJ2-5|TRBV20-1|13|few
TGCAGTGCTAGCAACTTGCTACAAGAGACCCAGTACTTC
CSASNLLQETQYF
>TRBD1|TRBJ2-1|TRBV6-2/TRBV6-3|14|NA
TGTGCCAGCAGCTGGACAGGGGGTAAGGGTGAGCAGTTCTTC
CASSWTGGKGEQFF
>TRBD1|TRBJ1-5|TRBV20-1|13|NA
TGCAGTGCCCTGGGACAGGGGAATCAGCCCCAGCATTTT
CSALGQGNQPQHF
>TRBD2|TRBJ2-7|TRBV5-6|15|few
TGTGCCAGCAGCACCAGACTAGCGGATACCTACGAGCAGTACTTC
CASSTRLADTYEQYF
>NA|TRBJ2-6|TRBV5-1|14|NA
TGCGCCAGCAAAGGCGGAACTGGGGCCAACGTCCTGACTTTC
CASKGGTGANVLTF
>TRBD2|TRBJ2-1|TRBV5-1|16|NA
TGCGCCAGCAGCTTGGCGGCTAGCGGGGGGAACAATGAGCAGTTCTTC
CASSLAASGGNNEQFF
>NA|TRBJ1-1|TRBV6-2/TRBV6-3|14|NA
TGTGCCAGCAGTTTCCGATGGGCCACCACTGAAGCTTTCTTT
CASSFRWATTEAFF
>NA|TRBJ2-1|TRBV20-1|14|NA
TGCAGTGCTAGAGATTCGGTTCGGGTCAATGAGCAGTTCTTC
CSARDSVRVNEQFF
>TRBD1|TRBJ2-7|TRBV7-2|14|many
TGTGCCAGCAGCCGGGACAGGGCAGGCTACGAGCAGTACTTC
CASSRDRAGYEQYF
>NA|TRBJ2-7|TRBV5-1|14|few
TGCGCCAGCAGCTTGCGGGAGTCGGGCTACGAGCAGTACTTC
CASSLRESGYEQYF
>NA|TRBJ2-3|TRBV6-2/TRBV6-3|14|NA
TGTGCCAGCAGGGTAACCCGGGGAACAGATACGCAGTATTTT
CASRVTRGTDTQYF
>TRBD2|TRBJ2-3|TRBV15|16|once
TGTGCCACCAGCAGAGGAAGGCGGGGGGGCACAGATACGCAGTATTTT
CATSRGRRGGTDTQYF
>NA|TRBJ2-5|TRBV5-1|14|NA
TGCGCCAGCAGCCTTTCACAGCTATCGGAGACCCAGTACTTC
CASSLSQLSETQYF
>NA|TRBJ1-3|TRBV3-1|15|NA
TGTGCCAGCAGCCAAGATATAGGGGCTGGAAACACCATATATTTT
CASSQDIGAGNTIYF
>TRBD1|TRBJ2-2|TRBV6-5|16|few
TGTGCCAGCAGACGCACCGGGACAGGGGGAGTCGGGGAGCTGTTTTTT
CASRRTGTGGVGELFF
>NA|TRBJ2-2|TRBV12-3/TRBV12-4|15|many
TGTGCCAGCAGATTCGGGACGGTAAACACCGGGGAGCTGTTTTTT
CASRFGTVNTGELFF
>TRBD2|TRBJ2-7|TRBV27|15|few
TGTGCCAGCAGTTTTTTTGCGGGGGTTGCCTACGAGCAGTACTTC
CASSFFAGVAYEQYF
>NA|TRBJ1-2|TRBV2|12|NA
TGTGCCAGCAGGGGCGGGAACTATGGCTACACCTTC
CASRGGNYGYTF
>NA|TRBJ2-3|TRBV5-4|16|many
TGTGCCAGCAGCTCGGGGGGACAGACTAGCACAGATACGCAGTATTTT
CASSSGGQTSTDTQYF
>TRBD2|TRBJ2-1|TRBV7-9|15|NA
TGTGCCAGCAGCTTAGTAGCGGGAGTGTACAATGAGCAGTTCTTC
CASSLVAGVYNEQFF
>NA|TRBJ1-5|TRBV12-3/TRBV12-4|14|NA
TGTGCCAGCAGCGGGACGATGTTGAATCAGCCCCAGCATTTT
CASSGTMLNQPQHF
>TRBD1|TRBJ2-7|TRBV20-1|14|NA
TGCAGTGCGTCGGGACAGGGGGTCTCCTACGAGCAGTACTTC
CSASGQGVSYEQYF